This T cell receptor beta chain was captured by sequencing in a study of blood T cell repertoires in COVID-19. Across the study: Sites across the United States, Italy and Spain contributed samples from acute and convalescent COVID-19. Sources were T cells, B-cell-depleted T cells, or PBMCs; the material itself was cDNA or gDNA.

Authors' analysis steps: Amplifying reference gene primers gave estimates of nucleated cell counts. TCRdb's copy holds only in-frame clones and misses some; the assay was immunoSEQ multiplex PCR. V and J calls and clone size come straight from that table; D and trimming were deduced from the DNA. The sample has around 40,000 clones; 83% are singletons. The TCR sequence derives from a woman of 80 years or more with active or convalescent COVID-19. Sequenced material: peripheral blood.

CDR3 nucleotides: TGTGCCAGCAGCCACCGGGACAGAAACTACGAGCAGTACTTC. Its protein is CASSHRDRNYEQYF. This chain links TRBV7-9 with TRBJ2-7, with 7 bases matching TRBD1. The CDR3 runs 14 residues. V shed 5 bases and J 3 bases; nucleotides not matched to a gene: 7. Germline CDR1 SEHNR, CDR2 FQNEAQ (reference sequence).